This record covers a single TCR beta chain. One junction end does not reproduce the germline sequence, and a read error may be involved. A J-beta primer mix and a sample-barcoded 5' primer were used in a second PCR of roughly 6 to 11 cycles. TCRdb reprocessed the 5' RACE reads via MiXCR and lists one record per CDR3 protein. The sample lists 650,000 to 900,000 distinct CDR3 sequences; around 62% were seen once. The data stem from a study of blood T cells in healthy people across ages. The germline gives CDR1 ENHRY, CDR2 SYGVKD. This CDR3 has 15 residues. The source of this sequence is a man under 40 in good health. Sample: blood. The gene calls are TRBV10-3 and TRBJ1-4, with D possibly being TRBD1 (6 bases). The chain's CDR3 is CAISVEDSGNEKLFF. As DNA, the CDR3 is TGTGCTATCAGTGTGGAGGACAGCGGTAATGAAAAACTGTTTTTT.